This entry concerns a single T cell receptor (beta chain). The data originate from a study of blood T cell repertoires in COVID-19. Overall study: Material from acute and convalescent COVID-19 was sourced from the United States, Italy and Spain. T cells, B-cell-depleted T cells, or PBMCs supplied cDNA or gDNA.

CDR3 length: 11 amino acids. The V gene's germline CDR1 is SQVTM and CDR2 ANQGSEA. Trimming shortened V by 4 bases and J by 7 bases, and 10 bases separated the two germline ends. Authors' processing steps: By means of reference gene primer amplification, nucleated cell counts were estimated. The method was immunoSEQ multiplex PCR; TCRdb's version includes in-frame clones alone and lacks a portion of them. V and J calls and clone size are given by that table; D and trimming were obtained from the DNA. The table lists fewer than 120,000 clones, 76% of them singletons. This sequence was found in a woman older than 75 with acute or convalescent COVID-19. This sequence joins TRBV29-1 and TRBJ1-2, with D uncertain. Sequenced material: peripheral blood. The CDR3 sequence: CSVAEGGGYTF. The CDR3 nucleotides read TGCAGCGTTGCGGAGGGAGGTGGCTACACCTTC.